This TCR beta chain was retrieved from a study of blood T cell repertoires in COVID-19. Across the study: The origin of the acute and convalescent COVID-19 samples was the United States, Italy and Spain. Sources were T cells, B-cell-depleted T cells, or PBMCs; the material itself was cDNA or gDNA.

How the authors handled the data: How many nucleated cells were present was estimated from reference gene primer amplification. Generated by immunoSEQ multiplex PCR, the TCRdb table keeps only in-frame clones and is missing some. The DNA gave D and trimming, while V, J and clone size come from that table. In the table there are around 100,000 clones, about 90% of which are singletons. This TCR came from a man aged 50 or older with acute or convalescent COVID-19. Material for sequencing was peripheral blood.

The CDR3 DNA reads TGTGCCAGCAGCCCCCGGGAGAGCACAGATACGCAGTATTTT. This encodes CASSPRESTDTQYF. The chain recombines TRBV7-7 with TRBJ2-3, with D possibly matching TRBD2 (6 bases). Deletions cut 5 bases from V and 0 bases from J, with 9 bases between. Germline V gives CDR1 SSHAT, CDR2 FNYEAQ (reference sequence). CDR3 size: 14 residues.